The entry that follows covers one T cell receptor (beta chain) sequence. The data stem from a study of siplizumab effects on memory and regulatory T cells. Sequenced by immunoSEQ multiplex PCR; TCRdb stores in-frame clones only, minus some. Seen here are about 82,000 clones, roughly 89% observed once, and the top ten hold approximately 1.4%. Germline assignment: CDR1 WSHSY and CDR2 SAAADI. This CDR3 contains 11 residues. Trimming cost V 8 bases and J 5 bases, with 9 bases left between them. Source material: Tregs sorted from blood. The receptor's source is a human donor in good health. V is TRBV10-2 and J is TRBJ2-5; no clear D gene. Here the CDR3 reads CASASRETQYF. The DNA of the CDR3 is TGCGCCAGCGCAAGTCGGGAGACCCAGTACTTC.